One and the same sample provided the 21 T cell receptor beta chains below, sequenced in a study of T cell changes during pregnancy in multiple sclerosis (dated by TCRdb to about 2019). Library generation was performed with the immunoSEQ multiplex PCR assay. The clones in this table, taken by TCRdb from immuneACCESS, are in-frame only. Not every clone is retained; where verified, under half of the shortfall comes from an unresolved V gene, and the cause of the rest is unknown. The sample table shows 35,000 to 40,000 clones, and roughly nine tenths are seen once. 0.75% to 0.95% of the sample lies in the top ten. The sequencing used CD4+ T cells from peripheral blood mononuclear cells, collected after pregnancy. The receptors here all came from a female donor in good health, enrolled as a control in a pregnancy study.

This clone was recorded once. The chain has TRBV5-4 and TRBJ2-5; 13 bases align to TRBD2. This CDR3 is 15 amino acids long. The V segment lost 4 bases and the J segment 2 bases; nucleotides outside the gene matches: 2. In germline, CDR1 is SGHNT, CDR2 YYREEE (reference sequence). CDR3 residues: CASSGGLAGQETQYF. CDR3 coding DNA: TGTGCCAGCAGCGGGGGACTAGCGGGACAAGAGACCCAGTACTTC.

This clone has a handful of counts. The chain uses TRBV30 and TRBJ1-6; no definite D call. This CDR3 is built from 11 residues. Per germline, CDR1 GTSNPN and CDR2 SVGIG (reference sequence). V gave up 3 bases and J gave up 15 bases, with 12 bases separating them. The CDR3 sequence is CAWSPPTGLHF. CDR3 bases: TGTGCCTGGAGCCCTCCTACGGGCCTCCACTTT.

The chain is built from TRBV5-5 and TRBJ1-3; TRBD1 agrees at 10 bases. The CDR3 covers 19 residues. V shed 3 bases and J 0 bases; nucleotides not matched to a gene: 12. Germline CDR1 is SGHKS and CDR2 is YYEKEE (reference sequence). CDR3 in amino acids: CASSSGPGTGDSSGNTIYF. As DNA, the CDR3 is TGTGCCAGCAGCTCCGGTCCCGGGACAGGGGATAGCTCTGGAAACACCATATATTTT.

This clone was observed a single time. V usage is TRBV7-2 and J usage is TRBJ2-3; D is ambiguous. V was cut by 1 base and J by 4 bases, with 12 bases left in between. Germline CDR1 SGHTA, CDR2 FQGNSA. The CDR3 is made up of 15 amino acids. The DNA for the CDR3 is TGTGCCAGCAGCTTAGGGCGGCGCGCCTCAGATACGCAGTATTTT. Translation gives CASSLGRRASDTQYF.

The chain joins TRBV11-3 to TRBJ2-3; D is ambiguous. Trimming shortened V by 4 bases and J by 2 bases, and 4 bases separated the two germline ends. Germline CDR1 and CDR2: SGHNT and YENEEA. The length of the CDR3 is 12 residues. The CDR3, as DNA: TGTGCCAGCAGCTCTTACACAGATACGCAGTATTTT. Residues: CASSSYTDTQYF.

The V and J genes are TRBV4-3 and TRBJ1-2; the match to TRBD1 covers 7 bases. CDR3 size: 15 residues. CDR1 and CDR2 (germline): LGHNA, YSLEER. After removal of 0 bases from V and 5 bases from J, the junction contained 6 bases not matched to a gene. For the CDR3, the DNA is TGCGCCAGCAGCCAAGATTTCGGGACAGAATATGGCTACACCTTC. Protein product: CASSQDFGTEYGYTF.

V usage is TRBV12-5 and J usage is TRBJ1-6; D is undetermined. V shed 2 bases and J shed 7 bases, with 6 bases lying between them. The CDR3 is made up of 13 amino acids. Germline assignment: CDR1 LGHNT and CDR2 FRNRAP. The CDR3 reads CASGLYANSPLHF. Here the CDR3 DNA reads TGTGCTAGTGGTTTGTACGCGAATTCACCCCTCCACTTT. Looking up the rest from reference TRBV12-5 and TRBJ1-6 gives the full variable domain: DARVTQTPRHKVTEMGQEVTMRCQPILGHNTVFWYRQTMMQGLELLAYFRNRAPLDDSGMPKDRFSAEMPDATLATLKIQPSEPRDSAVYFCASGLYANSPLHFGNGTRLTVT.

This rearrangement joins TRBV6-6 to TRBJ1-1; no firm D call. This CDR3 has 15 residues. Trimming stripped 6 bases from V and 0 bases from J, with 14 bases between. Germline-derived CDR1 and CDR2 are MNHNY and SVGAGI (reference sequence). Written as DNA, the CDR3 is TGTGCCAGCAGGAACGAGGCGGCCATGAACACTGAAGCTTTCTTT. Translating gives CASRNEAAMNTEAFF.

The CDR3 is CASSLGDRGRPAKNIQYF. DNA for the CDR3: TGTGCCAGCAGCTTAGGGGACAGGGGCCGGCCGGCCAAAAACATTCAGTACTTC. The chain couples TRBV11-3 to TRBJ2-4, with TRBD1 matching over 10 bases. The trim removed 1 base at V and 1 base at J, leaving 7 bases unmatched. Germline V CDR1 and CDR2: SGHNT, YENEEA. The CDR3 loop spans 18 amino acids.

This chain connects TRBV5-6 to TRBJ2-7; D might be TRBD1 (7 bases). This CDR3 has 14 amino acids. The V gene's germline CDR1 is SGHDT and CDR2 YYEEEE. V was cut by 0 bases and J by 6 bases, with 13 bases left in between. CDR3 in amino acids: CASSLGARGVEQYF. As DNA, the CDR3 is TGTGCCAGCAGCTTGGGCGCCAGGGGGGTCGAGCAGTACTTC. The full variable domain, rest sourced from reference TRBV5-6 and TRBJ2-7, is DAGVTQSPTHLIKTRGQQVTLRCSPKSGHDTVSWYQQALGQGPQFIFQYYEEEERQRGNFPDRFSGHQFPNYSSELNVNALLLGDSALYLCASSLGARGVEQYFGPGTRLTVT.

The genes are TRBV2 and TRBJ1-2; possibly TRBD1 for D (5 bases). Trimming cost V 0 bases and J 3 bases, with 17 bases left between them. From germline, CDR1 is SNHLY and CDR2 FYNNEI. This CDR3 spans 17 amino acids. CDR3 region: CASSEAPTGGAYYGYTF. CDR3 bases: TGTGCCAGCAGTGAAGCGCCCACAGGTGGCGCATACTATGGCTACACCTTC.

About this clone: The same CDR3 also results from other DNA sequences found in this sample. The V gene is TRBV6-5, the J gene TRBJ1-2; 7 bases align to TRBD1. This CDR3 spans 13 amino acids. Germline V CDR1 and CDR2: MNHEY, SVGAGI. The J segment lost 7 bases and the V segment lost 2 bases, leaving 4 bases of the junction unmatched. The CDR3 is CASSYRQGGGYTF. CDR3 DNA: TGTGCCAGCAGTTACCGACAGGGTGGTGGCTACACCTTC.

The rearrangement joins TRBV4-3 to TRBJ1-2, with D unclear. The CDR3 sequence is 16 residues long. The germline CDR1 and CDR2 sequences are LGHNA and YSLEER. The germline V and J ends were trimmed by 0 bases and 8 bases, with 19 bases remaining between them. This CDR3 is CASSQDLTPGGWGYTF. The CDR3 nucleotides read TGCGCCAGCAGCCAAGATCTGACTCCCGGCGGCTGGGGCTACACCTTC.

This clone was picked up one time. The chain employs TRBV7-9 and TRBJ1-1, with 8 bases lining up with TRBD1. Losses at the gene ends were 5 bases for V and 6 bases for J; bases not matched to a gene: 17. The germline V gene has CDR1 SEHNR and CDR2 FQNEAQ (reference sequence). The CDR3 length is 17 residues. The chain's CDR3 is CASSLTGDPGWIAEAFF. CDR3 nucleotides: TGTGCCAGCAGCCTGACAGGGGATCCAGGGTGGATCGCTGAAGCTTTCTTT.

This clone was picked up a small number of times. The chain combines TRBV10-3 with TRBJ1-1; no clear D. The CDR3 runs 12 residues. Trimming stripped 4 bases from V and 7 bases from J, with 10 bases between. CDR1 is ENHRY, CDR2 SYGVKD, per germline. CDR3 nucleotide sequence: TGTGCCATCAGTGCCCAGGTTGGTGAAGCTTTCTTT. It translates to CAISAQVGEAFF.

V is TRBV19 and J is TRBJ2-1; 10 bases are shared with TRBD2. The CDR3 is 15 amino acids. Per germline, CDR1 LNHDA and CDR2 SQIVND (reference sequence). Trimming at V came to 5 bases and at J to 2 bases, leaving 3 bases not matched to a gene. CDR3 residues: CASSVLAGAYNEQFF. CDR3 bases: TGTGCCAGTAGTGTCCTAGCGGGGGCCTACAATGAGCAGTTCTTC.

This clone was observed a single time. The gene calls are TRBV29-1 and TRBJ2-7; D gene uncertain. V lost 4 bases to trimming and J lost 2 bases, with 9 bases between them. Germline V lookup: CDR1 SQVTM, CDR2 ANQGSEA. The CDR3 has 12 residues. The CDR3 protein is CSVGSATYEQYF. In nucleotides, the CDR3 is TGCAGCGTTGGAAGCGCGACCTACGAGCAGTACTTC.

The rearrangement links TRBV7-2 to TRBJ2-7; 10 nucleotides line up with TRBD1. The germline V gene encodes CDR1 SGHTA and CDR2 FQGNSA. J lost 3 bases, V lost 3 bases, and 8 bases had no gene match. CDR3 length equals 16 residues. CDR3 coding DNA: TGTGCCAGCAGCTTTGGTCGGACAGGGGGTGTCTACGAGCAGTACTTC. As protein: CASSFGRTGGVYEQYF.

V and J are TRBV27 and TRBJ2-7, with 13 bases aligning to TRBD2. Germline loops: CDR1 MNHEY, CDR2 SMNVEV (reference sequence). Losses at the gene ends were 4 bases for V and 0 bases for J; bases not matched to a gene: 0. This CDR3 is 15 amino acids long. The CDR3: CASSWTSGSSYEQYF. CDR3 coding DNA: TGTGCCAGCAGTTGGACTAGCGGGAGCTCCTACGAGCAGTACTTC.

The chain couples TRBV12-5 to TRBJ2-1; 7 bases are shared with TRBD1. Germline CDR1 reads LGHNT; CDR2 reads FRNRAP. The CDR3 spans 17 residues. The V and J ends lost 2 bases and 3 bases, in that order; junction bases with no gene match: 10. CDR3 region: CASGLFTQGKVYNEQFF. CDR3 bases: TGTGCTAGTGGTTTGTTTACACAGGGGAAAGTCTACAATGAGCAGTTCTTC.

The J gene is TRBJ2-1, the V gene TRBV27; D might be TRBD2 (5 bases). CDR3 length equals 17 residues. Looked up from germline, CDR1 is MNHEY and CDR2 is SMNVEV (reference sequence). V was pared by 4 bases and J by 0 bases, with 16 bases between. CDR3 sequence reads: CASSSPLAGHSYNEQFF. The DNA of the CDR3 is TGTGCCAGCAGTTCCCCCCTCGCGGGCCACTCCTACAATGAGCAGTTCTTC.